This paragraph covers one T cell receptor beta chain sequence. Its target is unknown. This record belongs to a study of beta chain features in type 1 diabetes. Whole-study findings and limits: Any HLA-type effect on TCRB rearrangement remained unresolved here. Type 1 diabetes patients had moderately but significantly shorter TCRB CDR3s in all four CD4+ subsets. Insertions at VDJ junctions were less frequent in type 1 diabetes patients. These patients also deleted more nucleotides at the same junctions. cDNA-based sequencing might over-represent cells highly expressing TCR.

Trimming stripped 0 bases from V and 2 bases from J, with 12 bases between. The CDR3 is 15 residues long. CDR1 is SGDLS and CDR2 is YYNGEE in the germline V gene. Each population that was sorted was more than 95% pure. Investigators reverse transcribed all isolated RNA, so they sequenced expressed TCRB transcripts. Measured with immunoSEQ multiplex PCR; TCRdb has only the in-frame clones, and not every one. The sample consists of roughly 53,000 clones, roughly 39% of them appearing once. The TCR comes from a man aged 30-40 years with type 1 diabetes. The rearrangement uses TRBV9 and TRBJ2-7; possible D gene TRBD2, 6 bases. Sequenced sample: Tregs from blood. The CDR3 reads CASSVGSGGTYEQYF. The CDR3 DNA is TGTGCCAGCAGCGTAGGGAGCGGAGGGACCTACGAGCAGTACTTC.